The rows below give T cell receptor beta chains drawn from one sample of a study of cytomegalovirus exposure and HLA in healthy donors. Here immunoSEQ multiplex PCR was the method, and the copy in TCRdb shows in-frame clones only, minus some. The sample has 190,000 or so clones; roughly 80% are singletons. Sequencing was performed on PBMCs. The receptors derive from a young woman in good health and CMV-seropositive. CDR3s include the opening cysteine and the closing phenylalanine or tryptophan.

TRBV5-1	CASSPEDRAIHGYTF
TRBV6-1	CASRVQGEPQHF
TRBV10-3	CAISGLAGAGAETQYF
TRBV2	CASRTGGLPDTQYF
TRBV12-5	CASGRSTGDTGELFF
TRBV13	CASSLARGGELFF
TRBV4-1	CASSQASQETQYF
TRBV7-9	CASSSTESSYEQYF
TRBV27	CASSLSRTGGAFNQPQHF
TRBV2	CASTSGQHTGELFF
TRBV5-4	CASSPGTENYGYTF
TRBV6-6	CASRLEGTIQGYTF
TRBV11-2	CASRPAGGRTETQYF
TRBV6-1	CASSPLAGGTEAFF
TRBV5-4	CASSLAAVTEAFF
TRBV10-1	CASSELGGSTEAFF
TRBV5-1	CASSLGLGPGRLELFF
TRBV29-1	CSVVTGSFHEQYF
TRBV15	CATQEGSGNTIYF
TRBV29-1	CSVTSGGATETQYF
TRBV2	CASSVSRMFSNQPQHF
TRBV4-2	CASSQVLAGMGNEQFF
TRBV6-5	CASSYSRQGFYEQYF
TRBV7-9	CASSSGTPGNEQFF
TRBV2	CASSLQGHSSYNSPLHF
TRBV29-1	CSVRGTGTDTQYF
TRBV18	CASSPGTGIRMSYGYTF
TRBV5-1	CASSLLEGEQYF
TRBV7-9	CASSLVSWGQGDYEQYF